This TCR beta chain was identified during a study of control samples from healthy donors and cancer patients. This CDR3 has 15 residues. V was pared by 6 bases and J by 10 bases, with 22 bases between. Per the germline V gene, CDR1 is MDHEN and CDR2 is SYDVKM. TCRdb keeps only in-frame clones here, not all; method: immunoSEQ multiplex PCR. This table holds 200,000 to 250,000 clones, roughly 94% found once. The rearrangement links TRBV28 to TRBJ2-1, with D possibly being TRBD2 (7 bases). Sample: blood. The sequence was obtained from a man aged 50 to 59 in good health. CDR3 in DNA: TGTGCCAGCAGACTTGGTGGGGGGGGGCCAGGAGAGCAGTTCTTC. Its protein is CASRLGGGGPGEQFF.